This record concerns one T cell receptor beta chain sequence. Its antigen is currently unknown. This sample was taken from a study of long-term antiretroviral therapy in people with HIV. Study results and caveats: Repertoires looked antigen-experienced, with only a slight naive shift after ART.

With 7 bases removed from V and 9 bases from J, the gap between germline ends came to 13 bases. The germline V gene has CDR1 SNHLY and CDR2 FYNNEI. This CDR3 is built from 12 residues. Researchers ran immunoSEQ v3.0 at survey level. Here immunoSEQ multiplex PCR was the method, and the copy in TCRdb shows in-frame clones only, minus some. In the table there are 35,000 or so clones, around 80% of which are singletons. This chain links TRBV2 with TRBJ2-1, with D unresolved. The sequence came from a woman in her fifties or sixties with HIV. The material was unsorted PBMCs, obtained 2 years after starting antiretroviral therapy. CDR3 loop: CASTGPIVEQFF. The CDR3, as DNA: TGTGCCAGCACCGGTCCGATAGTTGAGCAGTTCTTC. Based on the CDR3 plus reference TRBV2 and TRBJ2-1, the full variable domain is EPEVTQTPSHQVTQMGQEVILRCVPISNHLYFYWYRQILGQKVEFLVSFYNNEISEKSEIFDDQFSVERPDGSNFTLKIRSTKLEDSAMYFCASTGPIVEQFFGPGTRLTVL.